This is a list of T cell receptor beta chains from one sample in a study of T cell responses to AZD1222 COVID-19 vaccine. The data were produced by immunoSEQ multiplex PCR, yet TCRdb's version contains in-frame clones alone and is incomplete. Among 100,000 or so clones listed, more than 90% were seen once. Sequences were derived from peripheral blood, sampled on day 0 of AZD1222 vaccination. The source of these receptors is an adult in good health. The CDR3 runs from the conserved cysteine through the conserved F or W. D genes are given only for firm matches. Some rows mark clone size as missing; the rest say once, few, many or name a class of expanded clone.

V	D	size	J	CDR3	DNA
TRBV11-3	NA	NA	TRBJ2-2	CASSLGGNTGELFF	TGTGCCAGCAGCTTAGGAGGGAACACCGGGGAGCTGTTTTTT
TRBV5-1	NA	NA	TRBJ2-7	CASSLGGSTYEQYF	TGCGCCAGCAGCTTGGGTGGTAGTACCTACGAGCAGTACTTC
TRBV2	NA	NA	TRBJ1-3	CASSELRGAGNTIYF	TGTGCCAGCAGTGAACTCAGGGGAGCTGGAAACACCATATATTTT
TRBV9	TRBD1	NA	TRBJ1-2	CASTGQGGGGYTF	TGTGCCAGCACCGGCCAGGGAGGGGGCGGCTACACCTTC
TRBV6-5	NA	NA	TRBJ2-7	CASSYGGSYEQYF	TGTGCCAGCAGTTACGGGGGGTCCTACGAGCAGTACTTC
TRBV14	NA	NA	TRBJ1-6	CASSQEFRNSPLHF	TGTGCCAGCAGCCAAGAATTTCGGAATTCACCCCTCCACTTT
TRBV4-2	TRBD2	few	TRBJ2-1	CASSQEREAYNEQFF	TGTGCCAGCAGCCAAGAGCGGGAGGCCTACAATGAGCAGTTCTTC
TRBV6-5	NA	NA	TRBJ1-3	CASETGDGNTIYF	TGTGCCAGCGAAACAGGCGACGGAAACACCATATATTTT
TRBV6-5	NA	NA	TRBJ1-4	CASKTTGAEKLFF	TGTGCCAGCAAAACCACGGGAGCCGAAAAACTGTTTTTT
TRBV10-1	NA	once	TRBJ2-7	CASSERGDCSYEQYF	TGCGCCAGCAGTGAGCGAGGGGACTGCTCCTACGAGCAGTACTTC